A selection of T cell receptor beta chains follows, all from one sample in a study of CD8 T cells in ankylosing spondylitis. TCRdb re-called the 5' RACE reads through MiXCR, storing one row per CDR3 protein. The data contain fewer than 25,000 distinct CDR3 sequences, 10% to 15% of them singletons. Source material: blood. These receptors were obtained from a male donor with ankylosing spondylitis or in good health (not recorded which). Each CDR3 is given with its conserved first and last residue. Each record gives: J gene, clone size, D gene, V gene, CDR3 length, CDR3 protein, CDR3 DNA. D genes are given only for firm matches. Rows may omit the clone size; those that give it use once, few, many or a size class.

TRBJ2-3	-	TRBD1	TRBV12-3/TRBV12-4	15	CASSLPGQGSYTQYF	TGTGCCAGCAGTTTGCCGGGACAGGGGTCATATACGCAGTATTTT
TRBJ2-2	few	TRBD2	TRBV6-2/TRBV6-3	15	CASSYGTTNTGELFF	TGTGCCAGCAGTTACGGGACTACGAACACCGGGGAGCTGTTTTTT
TRBJ1-5	many	TRBD1	TRBV20-1	13	CSANERGHQPQHF	TGCAGTGCCAATGAAAGGGGGCATCAGCCCCAGCATTTT
TRBJ2-7	many	TRBD2	TRBV20-1	14	CSAPPRREGYEQYF	TGCAGTGCTCCTCCGCGGCGGGAGGGCTACGAGCAGTACTTC
TRBJ2-7	few	-	TRBV9	14	CASSVARYSYEQYF	TGTGCCAGCAGCGTAGCCCGGTACTCCTACGAGCAGTACTTC
TRBJ2-4	few	-	TRBV4-2	17	CASSQDLGMLAKNIQYF	TGTGCCAGCAGCCAAGATCTGGGGATGCTAGCCAAAAACATTCAGTACTTC
TRBJ1-1	many	-	TRBV12-5	12	CASGLVIGASFF	TGTGCTAGTGGTTTGGTAATTGGGGCGTCTTTCTTT
TRBJ2-2	-	TRBD1	TRBV7-3	16	CASSSPGQGSPGELFF	TGTGCCAGCAGCTCGCCGGGACAGGGTTCTCCCGGGGAGCTGTTTTTT
TRBJ2-3	-	-	TRBV20-1	15	CSASGGIKATDTQYF	TGCAGTGCTTCCGGGGGCATTAAAGCCACAGATACGCAGTATTTT
TRBJ2-2	few	TRBD1	TRBV5-5	16	CASSTAGQGSTGELFF	TGTGCCAGCAGTACAGCGGGACAGGGGTCGACCGGGGAGCTGTTTTTT
TRBJ2-5	many	-	TRBV7-2	13	CASSLAQRETQYF	TGTGCCAGCAGCTTAGCCCAGAGAGAGACCCAGTACTTC
TRBJ2-2	many	-	TRBV7-2	14	CASSLGLSTGELFF	TGTGCCAGCAGCTTAGGCCTTAGCACCGGGGAGCTGTTTTTT
TRBJ1-2	few	-	TRBV5-1	13	CASSQGAGYGYTF	TGCGCCAGCAGCCAGGGTGCCGGCTATGGCTACACCTTC
TRBJ2-1	many	-	TRBV7-9	13	CASSTRGGLEQFF	TGTGCCAGCAGCACCAGGGGGGGGTTGGAGCAGTTCTTC
TRBJ2-3	few	-	TRBV7-6	15	CASSRTVMGTDTQYF	TGTGCCAGCAGTAGGACAGTGATGGGCACAGATACGCAGTATTTT
TRBJ2-5	many	-	TRBV3-1	14	CASSQVGHRETQYF	TGTGCCAGCAGCCAAGTGGGCCACCGGGAGACCCAGTACTTC
TRBJ2-3	-	-	TRBV5-4	13	CASISSGTDTQYF	TGTGCCAGCATTTCTAGCGGCACAGATACGCAGTATTTT
TRBJ2-7	many	-	TRBV29-1	13	CSVEGTTAPEQYF	TGCAGCGTTGAGGGGACCACAGCCCCCGAGCAGTACTTC
TRBJ2-1	few	TRBD2	TRBV4-2	15	CASSQELAGVDIQFF	TGTGCCAGCAGCCAAGAACTAGCGGGGGTGGATATTCAGTTCTTC
TRBJ1-2	many	-	TRBV7-9	13	CASSLGNNYGYTF	TGTGCCAGCAGCTTAGGGAATAACTATGGCTACACCTTC
TRBJ2-7	-	TRBD2	TRBV28	18	CASSFLGVAGGRSYEQYF	TGTGCCAGCAGTTTTCTGGGGGTGGCGGGAGGCCGCTCCTACGAGCAGTACTTC
TRBJ2-2	few	-	TRBV7-2	15	CASSPRVSNTGELFF	TGTGCCAGCAGCCCTCGGGTCTCGAACACCGGGGAGCTGTTTTTT
TRBJ2-1	many	TRBD1	TRBV28	13	CASMAGGYNEQFF	TGTGCCAGCATGGCAGGGGGATACAATGAGCAGTTCTTC
TRBJ2-1	many	-	TRBV3-1	13	CASSAGTPNEQFF	TGTGCCAGCAGCGCCGGGACACCCAATGAGCAGTTCTTC
TRBJ1-1	many	TRBD1	TRBV9	13	CASSVTGVTEAFF	TGTGCCAGCAGCGTGACAGGGGTCACTGAAGCTTTCTTT
TRBJ1-1	few	-	TRBV27	15	CASSSTRRGNTEAFF	TGTGCCAGCAGTTCAACAAGGAGAGGGAACACTGAAGCTTTCTTT
TRBJ2-7	-	-	TRBV28	14	CASSLWTEAYEQYF	TGTGCCAGCAGTTTATGGACAGAGGCCTACGAGCAGTACTTC
TRBJ2-5	few	TRBD1	TRBV29-1	13	CSVEGDSQETQYF	TGCAGCGTTGAAGGGGACAGCCAAGAGACCCAGTACTTC
TRBJ2-1	many	TRBD2	TRBV6-2/TRBV6-3	15	CASIRQRGSYNEQFF	TGTGCCAGCATAAGACAGCGGGGTTCCTACAATGAGCAGTTCTTC
TRBJ2-2	many	-	TRBV29-1	14	CSVVGQGVSGELFF	TGCAGCGTTGTCGGCCAGGGTGTTTCCGGGGAGCTGTTTTTT
TRBJ2-1	few	-	TRBV29-1	11	CSVEVGGTQFF	TGCAGCGTTGAGGTGGGCGGGACGCAGTTCTTC
TRBJ2-2	-	-	TRBV29-1	13	CSVDAGYTGELFF	TGCAGCGTTGACGCAGGGTACACCGGGGAGCTGTTTTTT
TRBJ2-2	-	TRBD2	TRBV10-3	15	CAIRKAGKVTGELFF	TGTGCCATCAGGAAAGCGGGAAAGGTCACCGGGGAGCTGTTTTTT
TRBJ2-3	-	-	TRBV20-1	13	CSAKPGGTDTQYF	TGCAGTGCTAAACCCGGAGGTACAGATACGCAGTATTTT
TRBJ2-2	-	-	TRBV6-2/TRBV6-3	12	CASSLATGELFF	TGTGCCAGCAGTTTAGCCACCGGGGAGCTGTTTTTT
TRBJ2-5	-	-	TRBV6-5	14	CASSRGQYQETQYF	TGTGCCAGCAGTCGAGGACAGTACCAAGAGACCCAGTACTTC
TRBJ1-1	-	-	TRBV19	14	CASRGDNKNTEAFF	TGTGCCAGTAGAGGGGACAACAAGAACACTGAAGCTTTCTTT
TRBJ2-5	many	-	TRBV2	15	CASSEYGTLRETQYF	TGTGCCAGCAGTGAGTACGGGACTCTCAGAGAGACCCAGTACTTC
TRBJ2-1	few	-	TRBV5-1	13	CASLPLLGQEQFF	TGCGCCAGCCTACCCCTTCTCGGTCAAGAGCAGTTCTTC
TRBJ2-3	-	TRBD2	TRBV4-2	14	CASSLAGRRDTQYF	TGTGCCAGCAGCTTAGCGGGGAGGAGAGATACGCAGTATTTT
TRBJ2-1	many	-	TRBV5-1	14	CASSLGGANNEQFF	TGCGCCAGCAGCTTGGGGGGGGCGAACAATGAGCAGTTCTTC
TRBJ1-5	few	TRBD1	TRBV6-2/TRBV6-3	15	CASSRTGGNNQPQHF	TGTGCCAGCAGTCGGACAGGGGGAAACAATCAGCCCCAGCATTTT
TRBJ2-6	few	-	TRBV5-1	15	CASSFGGVRANVLTF	TGCGCCAGCAGCTTTGGAGGGGTGAGGGCCAACGTCCTGACTTTC
TRBJ2-2	many	TRBD1	TRBV7-2	14	CASRDRGYTGELFF	TGTGCCAGCAGGGACAGGGGGTACACCGGGGAGCTGTTTTTT
TRBJ2-1	many	-	TRBV3-1	16	CASSLGRRSSYNEQFF	TGTGCCAGCAGTCTGGGACGGCGAAGCTCCTACAATGAGCAGTTCTTC
TRBJ2-3	many	TRBD2	TRBV20-1	16	CSASGGTSTNTDTQYF	TGCAGTGCTAGCGGGGGGACCTCAACCAACACAGATACGCAGTATTTT
TRBJ2-2	few	-	TRBV12-3/TRBV12-4	16	CASRLGRTVRTGELFF	TGTGCCAGCAGACTGGGTAGAACCGTGAGGACCGGGGAGCTGTTTTTT
TRBJ2-3	-	-	TRBV20-1	15	CSGNLPGGLADTQYF	TGCAGTGGGAACTTGCCCGGGGGCCTCGCAGATACGCAGTATTTT
TRBJ2-1	few	-	TRBV5-1	15	CASSPKINSYNEQFF	TGCGCCAGCAGCCCCAAGATAAACAGTTACAATGAGCAGTTCTTC
TRBJ1-1	many	-	TRBV28	12	CASRRMNTEAFF	TGTGCCAGCAGGAGGATGAACACTGAAGCTTTCTTT
TRBJ2-1	-	TRBD2	TRBV5-1	15	CASRDTGTTYNEQFF	TGCGCCAGCAGAGATACCGGGACTACCTACAATGAGCAGTTCTTC
TRBJ2-5	few	TRBD2	TRBV5-1	15	CASSLIQREGETQYF	TGCGCCAGCAGCTTGATTCAGCGGGAAGGAGAGACCCAGTACTTC
TRBJ2-5	few	-	TRBV9	15	CASSVGPRGEETQYF	TGTGCCAGCAGCGTTGGGCCGAGGGGGGAGGAGACCCAGTACTTC
TRBJ2-1	-	TRBD2	TRBV4-3	14	CASSQSWTSPGILF	TGCGCCAGCAGCCAATCGTGGACTAGCCCGGGAATCCTCTTC
TRBJ2-3	many	-	TRBV20-1	14	CSALLAISTDTQYF	TGCAGTGCCCTCCTAGCAATTAGCACAGATACGCAGTATTTT
TRBJ2-1	-	-	TRBV7-9	12	CASSFSMDEQFF	TGTGCCAGCAGCTTCTCAATGGATGAGCAGTTCTTC
TRBJ1-1	few	-	TRBV7-9	14	CASSLSRVKTEAFF	TGTGCCAGCAGCTTAAGCAGGGTGAAAACTGAAGCTTTCTTT